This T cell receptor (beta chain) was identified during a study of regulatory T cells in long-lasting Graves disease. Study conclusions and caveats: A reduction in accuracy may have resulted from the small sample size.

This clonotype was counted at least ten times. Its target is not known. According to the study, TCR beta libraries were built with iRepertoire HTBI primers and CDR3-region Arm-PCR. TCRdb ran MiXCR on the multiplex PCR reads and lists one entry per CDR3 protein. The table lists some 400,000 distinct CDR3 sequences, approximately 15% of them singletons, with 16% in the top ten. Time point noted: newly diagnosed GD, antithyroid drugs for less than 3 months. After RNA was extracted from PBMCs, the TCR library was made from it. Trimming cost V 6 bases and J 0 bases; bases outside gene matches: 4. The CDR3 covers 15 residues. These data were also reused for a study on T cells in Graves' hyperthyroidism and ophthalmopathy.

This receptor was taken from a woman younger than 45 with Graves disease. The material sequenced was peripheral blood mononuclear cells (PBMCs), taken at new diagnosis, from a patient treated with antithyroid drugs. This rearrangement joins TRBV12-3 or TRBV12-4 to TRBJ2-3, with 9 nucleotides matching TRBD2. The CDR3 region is CASRGTSSSTDTQYF. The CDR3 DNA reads TGTGCCAGCAGAGGGACTAGCAGTAGCACAGATACGCAGTATTTT.